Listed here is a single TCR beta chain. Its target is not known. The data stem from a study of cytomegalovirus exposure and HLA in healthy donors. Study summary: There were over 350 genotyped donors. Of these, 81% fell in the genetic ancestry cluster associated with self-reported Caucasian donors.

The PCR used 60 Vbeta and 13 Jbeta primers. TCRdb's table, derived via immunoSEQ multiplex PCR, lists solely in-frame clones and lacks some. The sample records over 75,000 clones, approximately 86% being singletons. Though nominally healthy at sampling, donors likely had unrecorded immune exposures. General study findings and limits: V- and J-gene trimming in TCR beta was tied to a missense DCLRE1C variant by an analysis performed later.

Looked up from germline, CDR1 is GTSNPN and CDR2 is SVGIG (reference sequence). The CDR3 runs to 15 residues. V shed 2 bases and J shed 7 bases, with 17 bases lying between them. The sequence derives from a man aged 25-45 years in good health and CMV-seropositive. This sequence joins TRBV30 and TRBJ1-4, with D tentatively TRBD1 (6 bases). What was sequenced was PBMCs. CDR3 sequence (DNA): TGTGCCTGGAGTTGGTTGGGGACCAGGGGTGAAAAACTGTTTTTT. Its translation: CAWSWLGTRGEKLFF.